The entry below gives a single T cell receptor (beta chain) sequence along with its context. The antigen it binds to is not known. No clone much larger than this one lies a single base away; base qualities are absent. The time point label, read with the paper, signifies: progressive disease on ibrutinib. For TCR beta library preparation, approximately 1.9 micrograms of genomic DNA was extracted from cryopreserved PBMCs. Longitudinal blood samples from CLL patients on ibrutinib monotherapy were analyzed using high-throughput TCR beta sequencing. Patients were enrolled in a phase 2 open-label single-center ibrutinib monotherapy trial. This specimen belongs to a study of cytotoxic CD8 clonotypes in ibrutinib-treated CLL (dated by TCRdb to about 2021). About the full investigation: In this cohort, over 14 patients were treatment-naive and approximately 10 were relapsed/refractory, while 17 to 18 had unmutated IGHV. Longitudinal samples were obtainable from about 30% of the roughly 86 participants in the trial. Responses were partial in approximately 24 patients and complete in 2; after median approximately 69 months follow-up, 14 stayed in remission and some twelve progressed. On average, each sample had about 250,000 productive templates and more than 75,000 productive rearrangements. Every remission and progressive disease sample was obtained while ibrutinib was still being received by the patients. The response samples were drawn at a median of approximately 11 months into treatment, with a range of about 6 to 40 months. Cryopreserved peripheral blood mononuclear cells were obtained before treatment, at response, and at either sustained remission or disease progression. The paper's findings and limits, for the study overall: Sampling times were not matched between patients in sustained remission and patients whose disease was progressing, and lymph node repertoires were not examined. Clonality rose at ibrutinib response, remained stable during sustained remission, and dropped back toward baseline at progression. Baseline clonality exceeded that of age-matched healthy donors and correlated strongly with circulating CD8+ T-cell counts. Public clonotypes were found to be uncommon and were observed to contract or remain stable during treatment; the increase in clonality was shown to reflect expansion of private clonotypes at ibrutinib response.

A MiSeq instrument was used for deep resolution sequencing, which targeted depths ranging from 1 in 1 million up to 1 in 200,000 T cells, with coverage averaging 10x for each clonotype. The immunoSEQ hsTCRB Kit was used to generate TCR beta libraries. The paper's data handling went like this. The data were analyzed with ImmunoSEQ Analyzer and ImmunoSEQ Data Assistant, and V, D and J gene assignments followed IMGT definitions. Clonality was computed as one minus normalized Shannon entropy of productive rearrangement frequencies, ranging from 0 to 1. Only overrepresented clonotypes making up at least 0.05% of each patient's repertoire were included in the public clonotype analysis. Repertoires from some twelve age-matched healthy donors in immuneACCESS were used as clonality controls. TCRdb re-hosts the immuneACCESS table, in-frame sequences only. Its copies lack some clones; in the studies checked, an unresolved V gene accounts for under half of them, and the cause for the rest is not known. Clonal size and the V and J genes are those of that table, whereas D and trimming came from the DNA. This sample gives approximately 280,000 clones in total; 60% to 80% of them show up just once. Around 6% of the sample lies in the top ten.

Sequencing was performed on PBMCs, taken at disease progression, from a patient treated with ibrutinib. The sequence was collected from a human donor with chronic lymphocytic leukemia.

The CDR3 region: CASSLRDTGELFF. The DNA sequence follows: TGCGCCAGCAGCTTGAGAGACACCGGGGAGCTGTTTTTT. In this chain, TRBV5-1 is recombined with TRBJ2-2; no D gene can be assigned with confidence. V sheds 1 base and J sheds 3 bases, leaving 4 bases between their ends. As encoded in the germline V gene, CDR1 is SGHRS while CDR2 is YFSETQ. Reading from cysteine to phenylalanine, the CDR3 counts 13 amino acids. Of the read, only the CDR3 DNA is kept; its 39 bases are in frame from base 1.